Listed here is a single T cell receptor (beta chain). The antigen remains undetermined. Profiling relied on immunoSEQ multiplex PCR, and the TCRdb table lists in-frame clones only, not all of them. The table records about 66,000 clones, 65% to 75% of them present only once. V was shortened by 5 bases and J by 1 base, with 9 bases between the two germline ends. The CDR3 loop spans 13 amino acids. Germline V lookup: CDR1 SGHRS, CDR2 YFSETQ. These data originate in a study of vaccination effects on CD4 cells after COVID-19. Scientists isolated CD4+ T cells after a roughly ten-day culture period ended. The sequences come from CD4+ T cells from PBMCs cultured without peptide, collected before COVID-19 vaccination. The source is a human donor who had a prior SARS-CoV-2 infection. The J gene is TRBJ2-5, the V gene TRBV5-1; D ambiguous. The CDR3 loop reads CASRPSPQETQYF. CDR3 nucleotides: TGCGCCAGCAGGCCAAGTCCCCAAGAGACCCAGTACTTC. The variable domain in full, completed from reference TRBV5-1 and TRBJ2-5, reads KAGVTQTPRYLIKTRGQQVTLSCSPISGHRSVSWYQQTPGQGLQFLFEYFSETQRNKGNFPGRFSGRQFSNSRSEMNVSTLELGDSALYLCASRPSPQETQYFGPGTRLLVL.